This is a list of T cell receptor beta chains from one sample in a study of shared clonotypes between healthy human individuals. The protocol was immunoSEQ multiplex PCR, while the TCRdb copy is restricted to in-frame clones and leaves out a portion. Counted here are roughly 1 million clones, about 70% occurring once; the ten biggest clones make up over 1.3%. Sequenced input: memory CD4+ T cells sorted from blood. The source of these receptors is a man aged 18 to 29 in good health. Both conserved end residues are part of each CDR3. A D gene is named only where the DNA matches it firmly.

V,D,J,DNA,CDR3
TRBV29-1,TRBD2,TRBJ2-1,TGCAGCGTTGAACTAGCGGGAGATGAGCAGTTCTTC,CSVELAGDEQFF
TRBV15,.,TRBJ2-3,TGTGCCACCAGCAGGGAGGTGTCGGGCACAGATACGCAGTATTTT,CATSREVSGTDTQYF
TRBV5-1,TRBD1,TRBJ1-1,TGCGCCAGCAGCGCCGGGACAGCGAACACTGAAGCTTTCTTT,CASSAGTANTEAFF
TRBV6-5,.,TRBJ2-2,TGTGCCAGCAGGAGGGACGGTCCTCTAGGAGGGGAGCTGTTTTTT,CASRRDGPLGGELFF
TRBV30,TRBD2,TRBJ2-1,TGTGCCTGTTACGGGACTAGCGGGGGGAACTCCTACAATGAGCAGTTCTTC,CACYGTSGGNSYNEQFF
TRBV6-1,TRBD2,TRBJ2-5,TGTGCCAGCAGAGTCCCGGGAGGGTACCAAGAGACCCAGTACTTC,CASRVPGGYQETQYF
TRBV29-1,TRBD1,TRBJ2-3,TGCAGCGTAGCCGGGACAGGGGGCACAGATACGCAGTATTTT,CSVAGTGGTDTQYF
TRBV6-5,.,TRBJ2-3,TGTGCCAGCAGTTCCCCCGGCGTGGGTTCTAATACGCAGTATTTT,CASSSPGVGSNTQYF
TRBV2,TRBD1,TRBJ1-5,TGTGCTTCAAGAGACAGGGGCAATCAGCCCCAGCATTTT,CASRDRGNQPQHF
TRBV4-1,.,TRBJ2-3,TGCGCCAGCAGCCAAGCCCCTAACAGGGCAAGCACAGATACGCAGTATTTT,CASSQAPNRASTDTQYF